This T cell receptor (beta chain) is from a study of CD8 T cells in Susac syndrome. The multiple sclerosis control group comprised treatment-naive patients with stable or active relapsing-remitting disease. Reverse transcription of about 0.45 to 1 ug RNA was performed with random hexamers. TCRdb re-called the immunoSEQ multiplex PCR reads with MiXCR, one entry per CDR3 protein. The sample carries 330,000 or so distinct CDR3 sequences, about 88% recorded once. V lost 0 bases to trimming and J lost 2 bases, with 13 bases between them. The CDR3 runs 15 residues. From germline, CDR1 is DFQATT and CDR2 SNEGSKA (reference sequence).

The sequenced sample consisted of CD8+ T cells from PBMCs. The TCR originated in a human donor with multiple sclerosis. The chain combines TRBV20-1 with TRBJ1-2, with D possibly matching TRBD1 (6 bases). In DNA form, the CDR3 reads TGCAGTGCTAGAGACGGGGACACCCGCAACTATGGCTACACCTTC. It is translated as CSARDGDTRNYGYTF.